This is a list of T cell receptor beta chains from one sample in a study of patients and donors after allogeneic stem cell transplantation. TCRdb reanalysed the RT-PCR reads using MiXCR and keeps one entry per CDR3 protein. The sample comprises about 960,000 distinct CDR3 sequences, 15% to 20% of which are singletons, and 5% to 6.5% rests with the top ten. The sequenced sample consisted of blood, either unsorted or a sorted T cell fraction (not recorded which). Receptors were obtained from a human donor who was either an allogeneic HSCT recipient or a stem cell or donor lymphocyte infusion donor (not recorded which). It is not recorded whose cells these are; they may come from a transplant donor. The CDR3 runs from the conserved cysteine through the conserved F or W. The order of the fields is V gene, J gene, CDR3 protein.

TRBV7-2,TRBJ2-2,CASSLARRWGEDTGELFF
TRBV5-6,TRBJ2-5,CASSPTRTLGGETQYF
TRBV27,TRBJ2-7,CASSGTDPYEQYF
TRBV18,TRBJ1-6,CASSPKGQGNSPLHF
TRBV13,TRBJ2-1,CASSLYTGTFSEQFF
TRBV6-6,TRBJ2-7,CASRQQAGEQYF
TRBV28,TRBJ1-5,CASRPEQGKDYQPQHF
TRBV29-1,TRBJ2-3,CSVGSTDTQYF
TRBV7-2,TRBJ1-2,CASSLTVRKGGNYGYTF
TRBV5-6,TRBJ2-4,CASSYAPYVEKNIQYF
TRBV19,TRBJ1-5,CASSTGQANQPQHF
TRBV2,TRBJ2-5,CASSETSGGQETQYF
TRBV11-2,TRBJ2-6,CASSLDASFYPSGANVLTF
TRBV12-3/TRBV12-4,TRBJ2-2,CASRLQGAGGELFF
TRBV7-9,TRBJ2-7,CASSLRAGVEYEQYF
TRBV11-2,TRBJ2-3,CASSQGGRDRDTQYF
TRBV20-1,TRBJ2-7,CSATGESSYEQYF
TRBV9,TRBJ2-1,CASSTGGGDEQFF
TRBV29-1,TRBJ1-1,CSVDTGLTEAFF
TRBV6-1,TRBJ2-1,CASSPPQAGAFNEQFF
TRBV21-1,TRBJ1-1,CASRTGLGCKNTEAFF
TRBV28,TRBJ2-5,CASRAGGQETQYF
TRBV29-1,TRBJ2-7,CSAKGGSSYEQYF
TRBV12-3/TRBV12-4,TRBJ2-1,CASGSRGPYYNEQFF
TRBV6-2/TRBV6-3,TRBJ2-1,CASRGLAGGPYNEQFF
TRBV5-1,TRBJ2-2,CASSLETKANTGELFF
TRBV7-9,TRBJ2-7,CASSRPPRTGGYEQYF
TRBV9,TRBJ1-2,CASSVVEGGRNGYTF
TRBV20-1,TRBJ2-4,CSASPGQANIQYF
TRBV7-9,TRBJ2-7,CASTLGESYEQYF
TRBV3-1,TRBJ1-1,CASSQERSGTGVRINTEAFF
TRBV10-3,TRBJ1-6,CAIRQEGNSPLHF
TRBV12-3/TRBV12-4,TRBJ1-2,CASSPSALYGYTF
TRBV27,TRBJ1-1,CASSSGQGRVKNTEAFF
TRBV20-1,TRBJ1-4,CSARDPGDEKLFF